The rows below give T cell receptor beta chains drawn from one sample of a study of spatial heterogeneity in lung cancer. TCRdb processed the 5' RACE reads anew with MiXCR; each CDR3 protein has one entry. The top ten hold about 7% of the sample, which has around 41,000 distinct CDR3 sequences, 22% seen once. The sample consisted of PBMCs, taken at follow-up. These receptors originate from a female donor with early-stage non-small cell lung cancer. CDR3s leave out the opening cysteine and the closing phenylalanine or tryptophan. D genes are given only for firm matches.

j_call: TRBJ1-2
d_call: -
v_call: TRBV7-2
cdr3_aa: ASSPTLGVHYGYT

j_call: TRBJ2-5
d_call: TRBD2
v_call: TRBV7-9
cdr3_aa: ASRESSGSETQY

j_call: TRBJ2-3
d_call: -
v_call: TRBV18
cdr3_aa: ASSPAGVESTQY

j_call: TRBJ1-5
d_call: -
v_call: TRBV7-8
cdr3_aa: ASSLVGGGNQPQH

j_call: TRBJ2-7
d_call: -
v_call: TRBV7-9
cdr3_aa: ASTITGYEQY

j_call: TRBJ2-7
d_call: -
v_call: TRBV6-2/TRBV6-3
cdr3_aa: ASKAVLNYEQY

j_call: TRBJ2-5
d_call: -
v_call: TRBV20-1
cdr3_aa: SARSSSSGGYETQY

j_call: TRBJ2-3
d_call: -
v_call: TRBV6-1
cdr3_aa: ASSELATSTDTQY

j_call: TRBJ2-7
d_call: TRBD2
v_call: TRBV2
cdr3_aa: ARGLADYEQY

j_call: TRBJ2-1
d_call: TRBD2
v_call: TRBV5-1
cdr3_aa: ASSLVRAGGPYNEQF

j_call: TRBJ2-1
d_call: -
v_call: TRBV7-9
cdr3_aa: ARSLFLYNEQF

j_call: TRBJ1-3
d_call: TRBD1
v_call: TRBV28
cdr3_aa: ASSAWTGGSENTIY

j_call: TRBJ2-3
d_call: -
v_call: TRBV3-1
cdr3_aa: ASTPGGADTQY

j_call: TRBJ1-1
d_call: -
v_call: TRBV5-4
cdr3_aa: ASSLVSGPEAF